The source of this T cell receptor beta chain is a study of T cell repertoires in cytomegalovirus infection. For the study at large: It was the public TCR beta signatures that indicated both CMV infection and matching HLA type. Study-level findings and limits: Ex vivo responses were dominated by HLA-C-restricted CMV-specific TCR beta clonotypes. Identification of carriers of CMV plus the relevant HLA was performed using cumulative public TCR beta family frequency.

As concerns this clonotype: Its cognate antigen is unknown.

MiXCR, run by TCRdb on the reads, gives a single entry per CDR3 protein. The table includes about 740,000 distinct CDR3 sequences, roughly 36% detected once. This TCR came from a human donor in good health (CMV status not recorded). Some clones in this sample may be carry-over from other donors' samples. The specimen sequenced was PBMCs.

The CDR3 bases are TGTGCCAGCAGTCCCCAACGGGGTGGCAGCTCCTACAATGAGCAGTTCTTC. This gives the protein CASSPQRGGSSYNEQFF. The gene calls are TRBV7-8 and TRBJ2-1; D is perhaps TRBD2 (5 bases). The ends were cut back, 6 bases at V and 0 bases at J, with 18 bases in the middle. The CDR3 has 17 residues. Germline V gives CDR1 SGHVS, CDR2 FQNEAQ.